The clone carrying this T cell receptor beta chain was counted between two and nine times. The record originates from a study of post-analysis software for immune sequencing data. Unique molecular identifiers tagged the TCR beta cDNA libraries. T cells numbering roughly 1 to 10 million yielded roughly 500,000 cDNA molecules. TCRdb reprocessed the PCR reads via MiXCR and lists one record per CDR3 protein. The table shows roughly 730,000 distinct CDR3 sequences, with less than 35% occurring only once. This clonotype was sampled from a girl aged 5 to 17 with multiple sclerosis. The sequenced material came from blood.

In DNA form, the CDR3 reads TGCAGCGTCATGGGACTAGCGGGGTGTGGAGATACGCAGTATTTT. Encoded protein: CSVMGLAGCGDTQYF. The V gene is TRBV29-1, the J gene TRBJ2-3; 13 bases are shared with TRBD2. Germline V gene lookup returns CDR1 SQVTM and CDR2 ANQGSEA. The CDR3 has 15 amino acids. V shed 6 bases, J shed 5 bases, and the junction held 8 bases outside the gene matches.